Given below is one T cell receptor beta chain in context. Germline V lookup: CDR1 GTSNPN, CDR2 SVGIG (reference sequence). The CDR3 runs to 11 residues. Trimming pared 3 bases from V and 6 bases from J, leaving 8 bases between. The immunoSEQ assay was v3. Survey-level samples got 2 million or so read pairs; deep-level samples got roughly 5-6 million. The assay was immunoSEQ multiplex PCR, and TCRdb's table has in-frame clones only and misses some. This sample has several thousand clones, with 76% found just once. The sample is drawn from a study of TIL therapy for anti-PD-1-resistant metastatic lung cancer. Time point described: pre-treatment sample, taken before nivolumab and TIL therapy. Most excised metastases sampled were pleural nodules or supraclavicular lymph nodes.

The gene calls are TRBV30 and TRBJ1-1, with D possibly TRBD1 on 5 matching bases. This TCR was sampled from a person aged 30 to 80 with non-small cell lung cancer. The input for sequencing was tumor tissue, taken at baseline. CDR3 DNA: TGTGCCTGGAGCCTGACAGCTGAAGCTTTCTTT. Translated: CAWSLTAEAFF. The entire variable domain, with the rest obtained from reference TRBV30 and TRBJ1-1, is as follows: SQTIHQWPATLVQPVGSPLSLECTVEGTSNPNLYWYRQAAGRGLQLLFYSVGIGQISSEVPQNLSASRPQDRQFILSSKKLLLSDSGFYLCAWSLTAEAFFGQGTRLTVV.